The T cell receptor beta chain under discussion was sequenced for a study of cytotoxic CD8 clonotypes in ibrutinib-treated CLL. At the level of the study: Overall, around 25 responses were partial and 2 complete; following median roughly 62 months, roughly 14 patients stayed remitted and roughly twelve progressed.

Some clones are missing from TCRdb's copy, which holds only in-frame ones; the method was immunoSEQ multiplex PCR. The sample gives 190,000 or so clones, over 55% of which show up once; roughly 13% is in the top ten. Remarks on this clone: Antigen specificity is unknown.

Points from the study as a whole: Public clonotypes, found uncommonly, either contracted or stayed stable on treatment. Sample timing was unmatched between remission and later-progressing patients; lymph nodes unstudied.

The sequence came from a human donor with chronic lymphocytic leukemia. The source was PBMCs, collected after 24 months of ibrutinib treatment.

CDR3 DNA sequence: TGTGCCAGCACTCGAGACCGGGCTGGAAACACCATATATTTT. Translated, it gives CASTRDRAGNTIYF. The chain is built from TRBV2 and TRBJ1-3; D unclear. The CDR3 is 14 residues long. Germline-derived CDR1 and CDR2 are SNHLY and FYNNEI. Between the trimmed V and J ends, which lost 7 bases and 2 bases, there was a span of 12 bases.